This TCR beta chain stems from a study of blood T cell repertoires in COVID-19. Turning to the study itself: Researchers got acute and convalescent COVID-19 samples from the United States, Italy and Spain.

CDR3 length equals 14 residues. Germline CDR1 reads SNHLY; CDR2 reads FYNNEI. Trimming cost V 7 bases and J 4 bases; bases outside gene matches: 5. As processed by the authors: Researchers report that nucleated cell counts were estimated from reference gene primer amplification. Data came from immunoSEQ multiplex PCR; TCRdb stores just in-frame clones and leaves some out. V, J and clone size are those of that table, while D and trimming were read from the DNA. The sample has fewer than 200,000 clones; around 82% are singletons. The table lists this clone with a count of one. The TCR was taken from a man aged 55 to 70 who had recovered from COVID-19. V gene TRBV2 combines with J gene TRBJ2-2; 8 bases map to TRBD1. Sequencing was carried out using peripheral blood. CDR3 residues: CASTPRGPTGELFF. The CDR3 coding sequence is TGTGCCAGCACCCCCAGGGGGCCCACCGGGGAGCTGTTTTTT.